Listed below are T cell receptor beta chains from one sample, sequenced in a study of OX40 agonist ivuxolimab in advanced cancers. Sequenced by immunoSEQ multiplex PCR; TCRdb stores in-frame clones only, minus some. The top ten hold about a fifth of the sample, which has around 20,000 clones, more than 75% seen once. Here the sequenced sample was CD4+ or CD8+ T cells sorted from blood, taken in a trial of the OX40 agonist ivuxolimab. Receptors were obtained from an adult with an advanced solid tumor such as melanoma, head and neck, liver or kidney cancer. The CDR3 runs from the conserved cysteine through the conserved F or W. Fields, in order: J gene, clone size, D gene, V gene, CDR3 protein, CDR3 DNA. D genes are given only for firm matches. Clone size appears in some rows only: once, few, many, or a class for an expanded clone.

j_call: TRBJ2-7
clone_size: -
d_call: -
v_call: TRBV5-6
cdr3_aa: CASSFQGSEQYF
cdr3_nt: TGTGCCAGCAGCTTTCAGGGATCCGAGCAGTACTTC

j_call: TRBJ1-2
clone_size: -
d_call: -
v_call: TRBV2
cdr3_aa: CASLVPTHGYTF
cdr3_nt: TGTGCCAGCCTGGTCCCGACCCATGGCTACACCTTC

j_call: TRBJ2-7
clone_size: -
d_call: -
v_call: TRBV5-1
cdr3_aa: CASSLVTGLDEQYF
cdr3_nt: TGCGCCAGCAGCTTGGTTACAGGGCTGGACGAGCAGTACTTC

j_call: TRBJ1-1
clone_size: -
d_call: -
v_call: TRBV28
cdr3_aa: CASSLGGATEAFF
cdr3_nt: TGTGCCAGCAGTTTAGGGGGAGCAACTGAAGCTTTCTTT

j_call: TRBJ1-1
clone_size: once
d_call: -
v_call: TRBV5-5
cdr3_aa: CASSLGVNTEAFF
cdr3_nt: TGTGCCAGCAGCTTGGGGGTGAACACTGAAGCTTTCTTT

j_call: TRBJ2-1
clone_size: -
d_call: -
v_call: TRBV2
cdr3_aa: CASEDPGAYNEQFF
cdr3_nt: TGTGCCAGCGAGGACCCTGGGGCCTACAATGAGCAGTTCTTC

j_call: TRBJ2-7
clone_size: -
d_call: -
v_call: TRBV27
cdr3_aa: CASSWAGSYEQYF
cdr3_nt: TGTGCCAGCAGTTGGGCCGGCTCCTACGAGCAGTACTTC

j_call: TRBJ2-7
clone_size: -
d_call: -
v_call: TRBV11-2
cdr3_aa: CASNGLSYEQYF
cdr3_nt: TGTGCCAGCAACGGACTCTCCTACGAGCAGTACTTC

j_call: TRBJ1-5
clone_size: -
d_call: -
v_call: TRBV4-2
cdr3_aa: CASSQAKSGYRPQHF
cdr3_nt: TGTGCCAGCAGCCAAGCCAAATCGGGATATCGGCCCCAGCATTTT

j_call: TRBJ2-3
clone_size: once
d_call: -
v_call: TRBV11-2
cdr3_aa: CASSQFGTQTADTQYF
cdr3_nt: TGTGCCAGCAGCCAATTTGGGACACAGACGGCAGATACGCAGTATTTT

j_call: TRBJ1-5
clone_size: few
d_call: -
v_call: TRBV5-5
cdr3_aa: CASSLASENQPQHF
cdr3_nt: TGTGCCAGCAGCTTGGCGTCGGAGAATCAGCCCCAGCATTTT

j_call: TRBJ2-1
clone_size: -
d_call: -
v_call: TRBV13
cdr3_aa: CASSSLQRRYNEQFF
cdr3_nt: TGTGCCAGCAGCTCGCTCCAGAGGAGGTACAATGAGCAGTTCTTC

j_call: TRBJ1-5
clone_size: once
d_call: TRBD1
v_call: TRBV5-6
cdr3_aa: CASSATGRGNQPQHF
cdr3_nt: TGTGCCAGCAGCGCGACAGGGAGAGGCAATCAGCCCCAGCATTTT

j_call: TRBJ2-6
clone_size: -
d_call: -
v_call: TRBV9
cdr3_aa: CASSVAGSSGANVLTF
cdr3_nt: TGTGCCAGCAGCGTAGCTGGGAGCTCTGGGGCCAACGTCCTGACTTTC

j_call: TRBJ2-1
clone_size: -
d_call: TRBD2
v_call: TRBV9
cdr3_aa: CASSVEGLRNEQFF
cdr3_nt: TGTGCCAGCAGCGTAGAGGGACTACGCAATGAACAGTTCTTC

j_call: TRBJ2-7
clone_size: -
d_call: -
v_call: TRBV2
cdr3_aa: CASSPGAYEQYF
cdr3_nt: TGTGCCAGCAGTCCGGGAGCCTACGAGCAGTACTTC

j_call: TRBJ2-3
clone_size: -
d_call: TRBD1
v_call: TRBV25-1
cdr3_aa: CASSAGTGTYF
cdr3_nt: TGTGCCAGCAGTGCCGGGACAGGGACGTATTTT

j_call: TRBJ1-2
clone_size: -
d_call: TRBD1
v_call: TRBV11-2
cdr3_aa: CASSLGQGVNYGYTF
cdr3_nt: TGTGCCAGCAGCCTCGGACAGGGGGTGAACTATGGCTACACCTTC

j_call: TRBJ2-7
clone_size: -
d_call: TRBD1
v_call: TRBV5-1
cdr3_aa: CASSLLGQGDEQYF
cdr3_nt: TGCGCCAGCAGCTTGTTGGGACAGGGAGACGAGCAGTACTTC

j_call: TRBJ2-3
clone_size: -
d_call: -
v_call: TRBV6-6
cdr3_aa: CASSYADTQYF
cdr3_nt: TGTGCCAGCAGTTACGCAGATACGCAGTATTTT

j_call: TRBJ2-7
clone_size: -
d_call: TRBD1
v_call: TRBV9
cdr3_aa: CASSFGQGALYEQYF
cdr3_nt: TGTGCCAGCAGCTTCGGACAGGGGGCCCTCTACGAGCAGTACTTC

j_call: TRBJ1-5
clone_size: -
d_call: -
v_call: TRBV6-1
cdr3_aa: CASSEGLGRDQPQHF
cdr3_nt: TGTGCCAGCAGTGAAGGGTTGGGAAGGGATCAGCCCCAGCATTTT

j_call: TRBJ2-7
clone_size: -
d_call: -
v_call: TRBV6-1
cdr3_aa: CASSVLARGLVYEQYF
cdr3_nt: TGTGCCAGCAGTGTTCTCGCCAGGGGTTTAGTCTACGAGCAGTACTTC

j_call: TRBJ1-6
clone_size: -
d_call: -
v_call: TRBV5-5
cdr3_aa: CANEGIDSPLHF
cdr3_nt: TGTGCCAATGAGGGGATCGATTCACCCCTCCACTTT

j_call: TRBJ2-2
clone_size: once
d_call: -
v_call: TRBV7-3
cdr3_aa: CASSLGRANTGELFF
cdr3_nt: TGTGCCAGCAGCTTAGGCAGGGCGAACACCGGGGAGCTGTTTTTT

j_call: TRBJ1-3
clone_size: few
d_call: -
v_call: TRBV30
cdr3_aa: CAWSTLRPGNTIYF
cdr3_nt: TGTGCCTGGAGTACCCTCAGGCCTGGAAACACCATATATTTT

j_call: TRBJ1-6
clone_size: -
d_call: TRBD1
v_call: TRBV9
cdr3_aa: CASSTGQGPSYNSPLHF
cdr3_nt: TGTGCCAGCAGCACAGGACAGGGGCCATCCTATAATTCACCCCTCCACTTT

j_call: TRBJ1-1
clone_size: -
d_call: -
v_call: TRBV29-1
cdr3_aa: CSVPLWGGDEAFF
cdr3_nt: TGCAGCGTTCCCCTGTGGGGTGGCGATGAAGCTTTCTTT

j_call: TRBJ2-2
clone_size: -
d_call: -
v_call: TRBV21-1
cdr3_aa: CASSKETSGRSSGELFF
cdr3_nt: TGTGCCAGCAGCAAAGAAACTAGCGGGAGGTCTAGCGGGGAGCTGTTTTTT

j_call: TRBJ2-3
clone_size: -
d_call: -
v_call: TRBV27
cdr3_aa: CASRPLTADTQYF
cdr3_nt: TGTGCCAGCAGACCTCTTACGGCAGATACGCAGTATTTT

j_call: TRBJ1-1
clone_size: once
d_call: -
v_call: TRBV7-3
cdr3_aa: CASSLTVNTEAFF
cdr3_nt: TGTGCCAGCAGCTTAACGGTGAACACTGAAGCTTTCTTT

j_call: TRBJ2-3
clone_size: -
d_call: TRBD1
v_call: TRBV5-6
cdr3_aa: CASRPYRGRSTDTQYF
cdr3_nt: TGTGCCAGCAGACCCTACAGGGGGCGTAGCACAGATACGCAGTATTTT

j_call: TRBJ2-7
clone_size: -
d_call: -
v_call: TRBV7-8
cdr3_aa: CASSVHYEQYF
cdr3_nt: TGTGCCAGCAGCGTCCACTACGAGCAGTACTTC

j_call: TRBJ2-3
clone_size: -
d_call: TRBD1
v_call: TRBV7-8
cdr3_aa: CASSRPRGQGVFSSTDTQYF
cdr3_nt: TGTGCCAGCAGCCGCCCCCGGGGACAGGGGGTTTTCTCTAGCACAGATACGCAGTATTTT

j_call: TRBJ2-1
clone_size: -
d_call: -
v_call: TRBV9
cdr3_aa: CASSDHRGRTQVYNEQFF
cdr3_nt: TGTGCCAGCAGCGACCATCGCGGGCGGACGCAGGTGTACAATGAGCAGTTCTTC

j_call: TRBJ1-4
clone_size: -
d_call: -
v_call: TRBV5-5
cdr3_aa: CASSLELRWNEKLFF
cdr3_nt: TGTGCCAGCAGCTTGGAGTTGCGGTGGAATGAAAAACTGTTTTTT

j_call: TRBJ2-7
clone_size: once
d_call: -
v_call: TRBV29-1
cdr3_aa: CSVEMRDNYEQYF
cdr3_nt: TGCAGCGTTGAAATGAGGGACAACTACGAGCAGTACTTC

j_call: TRBJ2-1
clone_size: -
d_call: TRBD1
v_call: TRBV2
cdr3_aa: CASSPGQGLSSYNEQFF
cdr3_nt: TGTGCCAGCAGTCCGGGACAGGGCCTCAGCTCCTACAATGAGCAGTTCTTC

j_call: TRBJ2-1
clone_size: large
d_call: -
v_call: TRBV11-3
cdr3_aa: CASSLDVAGQSYNEQFF
cdr3_nt: TGTGCCAGCAGCTTAGATGTGGCGGGCCAGTCCTACAATGAGCAGTTCTTC

j_call: TRBJ1-2
clone_size: -
d_call: -
v_call: TRBV13
cdr3_aa: CASSLGSGNFYGYTF
cdr3_nt: TGTGCCAGCAGCTTAGGGTCAGGGAACTTCTATGGCTACACCTTC

j_call: TRBJ2-7
clone_size: -
d_call: -
v_call: TRBV7-6
cdr3_aa: CASSPGPYEQYF
cdr3_nt: TGTGCCAGCAGTCCTGGCCCTTACGAGCAGTACTTC

j_call: TRBJ2-3
clone_size: -
d_call: -
v_call: TRBV9
cdr3_aa: CASSVDGSTDTQYF
cdr3_nt: TGTGCCAGCAGCGTAGACGGAAGCACAGATACGCAGTATTTT

j_call: TRBJ2-7
clone_size: once
d_call: -
v_call: TRBV29-1
cdr3_aa: CSVEDGQSSYEQYF
cdr3_nt: TGCAGCGTTGAAGATGGTCAGAGCTCCTACGAGCAGTACTTC

j_call: TRBJ1-1
clone_size: -
d_call: -
v_call: TRBV30
cdr3_aa: CAWRAQGNTEAFF
cdr3_nt: TGTGCCTGGAGAGCACAGGGGAACACTGAAGCTTTCTTT

j_call: TRBJ1-2
clone_size: -
d_call: -
v_call: TRBV28
cdr3_aa: CASSPGIFHTF
cdr3_nt: TGTGCCAGCAGTCCCGGGATTTTCCACACCTTC

j_call: TRBJ1-1
clone_size: few
d_call: -
v_call: TRBV29-1
cdr3_aa: CSVWFTEAFF
cdr3_nt: TGCAGCGTTTGGTTCACTGAAGCTTTCTTT

j_call: TRBJ2-7
clone_size: -
d_call: TRBD2
v_call: TRBV27
cdr3_aa: CASGRVKQYF
cdr3_nt: TGTGCCAGCGGGAGGGTGAAGCAGTACTTC

j_call: TRBJ2-3
clone_size: -
d_call: -
v_call: TRBV7-9
cdr3_aa: CASSSPGTAQYF
cdr3_nt: TGTGCCAGCAGCTCCCCAGGGACGGCGCAGTATTTT

j_call: TRBJ2-3
clone_size: few
d_call: -
v_call: TRBV9
cdr3_aa: CASSADFFLMDTQYF
cdr3_nt: TGTGCCAGCAGCGCGGACTTTTTTCTGATGGATACGCAGTATTTT

j_call: TRBJ2-3
clone_size: -
d_call: -
v_call: TRBV18
cdr3_aa: CASSRPSDPSTDTQYF
cdr3_nt: TGTGCCAGCTCCCGACCTTCGGACCCTAGCACAGATACGCAGTATTTT

j_call: TRBJ2-5
clone_size: -
d_call: TRBD1
v_call: TRBV7-8
cdr3_aa: CASSRLWDSDQETQYF
cdr3_nt: TGTGCCAGCAGCCGCTTGTGGGACAGCGACCAAGAGACCCAGTACTTC

j_call: TRBJ2-6
clone_size: -
d_call: -
v_call: TRBV7-9
cdr3_aa: CASTPPGLRGGANVLTF
cdr3_nt: TGTGCCAGCACCCCCCCGGGACTCAGGGGTGGGGCCAACGTCCTGACTTTC

j_call: TRBJ2-6
clone_size: -
d_call: -
v_call: TRBV7-3
cdr3_aa: CASSLTSGYGANVLTF
cdr3_nt: TGTGCCAGCAGCTTAACGTCAGGGTACGGGGCCAACGTCCTGACTTTC

j_call: TRBJ2-5
clone_size: -
d_call: -
v_call: TRBV9
cdr3_aa: CASSVERQPTQYF
cdr3_nt: TGTGCCAGCAGCGTAGAGCGGCAGCCCACCCAGTACTTC

j_call: TRBJ2-7
clone_size: -
d_call: -
v_call: TRBV9
cdr3_aa: CASSPPRKGYEQYF
cdr3_nt: TGTGCCAGCAGCCCCCCCCGAAAGGGCTACGAGCAGTACTTC

j_call: TRBJ1-2
clone_size: -
d_call: -
v_call: TRBV29-1
cdr3_aa: CSVGAPGLELGYTF
cdr3_nt: TGCAGCGTTGGGGCCCCGGGCCTAGAGCTTGGCTACACCTTC

j_call: TRBJ1-1
clone_size: -
d_call: -
v_call: TRBV2
cdr3_aa: CASSETAGGEEKAFF
cdr3_nt: TGTGCCAGCAGTGAAACAGCCGGAGGGGAAGAGAAAGCTTTCTTT

j_call: TRBJ1-5
clone_size: -
d_call: -
v_call: TRBV28
cdr3_aa: CASRPPGGNQPQHF
cdr3_nt: TGTGCCAGCAGACCTCCGGGGGGAAATCAGCCCCAGCATTTT

j_call: TRBJ1-6
clone_size: -
d_call: -
v_call: TRBV5-1
cdr3_aa: CVSSLAGGGDSPLHF
cdr3_nt: TGCGTCAGCAGCTTGGCCGGGGGAGGTGATTCACCCCTCCACTTT

j_call: TRBJ2-1
clone_size: -
d_call: -
v_call: TRBV11-2
cdr3_aa: CASSLVWDGWDEQFF
cdr3_nt: TGTGCCAGCAGCTTAGTCTGGGACGGCTGGGATGAGCAGTTCTTC